This TCR beta chain was sequenced for a study of blood T cells in healthy people across ages. V dropped 6 bases and J dropped 2 bases, with 8 bases sitting between them. The CDR3 loop spans 13 amino acids. It was with a sample-barcoded 5' primer and a J-beta primer mix that a second PCR of roughly 7 to 12 cycles was run. TCRdb re-derived calls from the 5' RACE reads in MiXCR, one entry per CDR3 protein. The sample has about 810,000 distinct CDR3 sequences, about 36% seen once. The chain uses TRBV12-3 or TRBV12-4 and TRBJ1-5; D is undetermined. Sequencing was performed on blood. This TCR was sampled from a man aged 18 to 35 in good health. CDR3 in amino acids: CASRVDGNQPQHF. CDR3 nucleotide sequence: TGTGCCAGCAGAGTAGATGGCAATCAGCCCCAGCATTTT.